Below, 5 T cell receptor beta chains from the same sample are listed, as sequenced in a study of T cells in Graves' hyperthyroidism and ophthalmopathy. Researchers amplified the TCR beta CDR3 regions from RNA transcripts. During a first-round RT-PCR of the TCR CDR3, the HTBI primer set was used. TCRdb re-analysed the multiplex PCR reads in MiXCR, keeping a single row per CDR3 protein. Of around 97,000 distinct CDR3 sequences in the sample, over 45% were seen once. The sequencing input was blood. These receptors were collected from a man aged 40-49 years with Graves' hyperthyroidism.

This clonotype was seen many times. The chain has TRBV5-1 and TRBJ2-1, with D tentatively TRBD2 (5 bases). CDR3 length equals 15 residues. The V and J ends lost 1 base and 4 bases respectively, with 12 bases between them. Germline V gene lookup returns CDR1 SGHRS and CDR2 YFSETQ. The CDR3 is CASSLRTGIYNEQFF. CDR3 nucleotides: TGCGCCAGCAGCTTGCGGACCGGGATTTACAATGAGCAGTTCTTC.

In its sample, this clonotype was seen many times. The CDR3 sequence: CASSSGLVYAEQFF. The DNA for the CDR3 is TGTGCCAGCAGTTCGGGACTAGTTTATGCTGAGCAGTTCTTC. This sequence joins TRBV11-2 and TRBJ2-1; 8 bases align to TRBD2. After removal of 6 bases from V and 9 bases from J, the junction contained 10 bases not matched to a gene. The germline V gene has CDR1 SGHAT and CDR2 FQNNGV. The CDR3 contains 14 residues.

This clonotype has ten or more counts. The genes are TRBV2 and TRBJ1-3; 8 positions match TRBD1. This CDR3 contains 15 residues. Germline V lookup: CDR1 SNHLY, CDR2 FYNNEI. After removal of 2 bases from V and 7 bases from J, the junction contained 7 bases not matched to a gene. This CDR3 reads CASSERGGQVNTIYF. The CDR3 DNA follows: TGTGCCAGCAGTGAACGCGGGGGACAGGTTAACACCATATATTTT.

In the case of this clonotype: Its ends do not fully match the called genes, so a read error is possible. The rearrangement links TRBV7-9 to TRBJ1-1, with D perhaps matching TRBD1 (5 bases). The CDR3 totals 14 residues. CDR1 SEHNR and CDR2 FQNEAQ come from the germline V gene (reference sequence). The CDR3 DNA follows: TGCGCCAGCAGCCCCCGCGGAGGGGAGCCTGAAGCTTTCTTT. Residues: CASSPRGGEPEAFF.

The chain joins TRBV20-1 to TRBJ2-7, with 9 bases aligning to TRBD2. Germline values: CDR1 DFQATT, CDR2 SNEGSKA (reference sequence). V was pared by 3 bases and J by 5 bases, with 11 bases of the junction left unmatched. This CDR3 spans 15 amino acids. The CDR3 region is CSARGVSGSPHEQYF. The CDR3 bases are TGCAGTGCTAGGGGGGTTAGCGGGAGTCCTCACGAGCAGTACTTC.